This TCR beta chain originates from a study of T cell responses to AZD1222 COVID-19 vaccine. CDR1 is MNHEY and CDR2 is SVGAGI in the germline V gene. V was pared by 2 bases and J by 3 bases, with 16 bases between. The CDR3 runs 16 residues. The method was immunoSEQ multiplex PCR; TCRdb's version includes in-frame clones alone and lacks a portion of them. Of 90,000 to 120,000 clones listed, 87% were seen once; the top ten hold less than 6%. Source: peripheral blood, taken 28 days after the second AZD1222 dose. The sequence came from an adult who received the AZD1222 COVID-19 vaccine. The V call is TRBV6-5, the J call TRBJ1-1; perhaps TRBD1 as D (6 bases). CDR3 in DNA: TGTGCCAGCAGTTACCTTTCCATGACAGGATACACTGAAGCTTTCTTT. It translates to CASSYLSMTGYTEAFF.